This is a list of T cell receptor beta chains from one sample in a study of beta chain features in type 1 diabetes. Generated by immunoSEQ multiplex PCR, the TCRdb table keeps only in-frame clones and is missing some. The sample yields more than 250,000 clones, 20% to 25% seen once. What was sequenced was naive CD4+ T cells from blood. The receptors stem from a woman aged 25 to 45 with type 1 diabetes. CDR3s include the opening cysteine and the closing phenylalanine or tryptophan. For some rows the clone size is stated as once, few or many, or as a class when expanded; others skip it.

j_call,v_call,clone_size,cdr3_aa
TRBJ1-4,TRBV29-1,few,CSAADRATNEKLFF
TRBJ1-2,TRBV5-4,few,CASSLTSGRGYGYTF
TRBJ1-4,TRBV9,NA,CASSGDLGRVDEKLFF
TRBJ1-2,TRBV29-1,few,CSVVPTGEGGYTF
TRBJ2-7,TRBV6-1,NA,CASSELALAYEQYF
TRBJ1-3,TRBV19,few,CASSTHSGNTIYF
TRBJ2-1,TRBV18,NA,CASSPNGQGLSEQFF
TRBJ1-5,TRBV19,NA,CASSMRKEWYSNQPQHF
TRBJ2-7,TRBV28,few,CASSSRAGGDEQYF
TRBJ1-3,TRBV30,NA,CAWSQGHGNTIYF
TRBJ1-3,TRBV27,NA,CASSSDRGRNTIYF
TRBJ2-1,TRBV5-4,NA,CASSLGLAGGTEQFF
TRBJ1-1,TRBV28,few,CASIPEGTVNTEAFF
TRBJ1-1,TRBV29-1,few,CSVGSLENTEAFF
TRBJ1-2,TRBV7-8,NA,CASSLGPPGEGYTF
TRBJ2-7,TRBV6-5,few,CASSYSAGGPSYEQYF
TRBJ2-5,TRBV9,NA,CASSVAARASGEQGTQYF
TRBJ1-3,TRBV9,NA,CASSGIGAGNTIYF
TRBJ2-1,TRBV5-1,NA,CASSPGTSEYNEQFF
TRBJ2-1,TRBV15,few,CATSRVDNNEQFF
TRBJ1-2,TRBV29-1,few,CSAWSGGGYTF
TRBJ2-3,TRBV11-3,few,CASSLAWGETDTQYF
TRBJ2-1,TRBV5-4,NA,CASSPRTGKNHEQFF
TRBJ2-7,TRBV5-1,few,CASSLVTASTYEQYF
TRBJ1-1,TRBV19,NA,CASREWDRVNTEAFF
TRBJ2-5,TRBV30,few,CAWTRTGGVSGETQYF
TRBJ1-2,TRBV30,few,CAWSVGSGPGYTF
TRBJ2-7,TRBV29-1,NA,CSVSSRDGGFNEQYF
TRBJ2-2,TRBV25-1,NA,CASSDRDTGELFF
TRBJ1-1,TRBV9,few,CASSVVQADEAFF
TRBJ2-7,TRBV10-2,few,CASSSGLLHPYEQYF
TRBJ2-5,TRBV11-2,NA,CASSLGLRVETQYF
TRBJ1-2,TRBV5-1,NA,CASSLEGEWYGYTF
TRBJ2-7,TRBV9,NA,CASSVVLLEDRSYEQYF
TRBJ1-1,TRBV30,NA,CAWSGGQGMTEAFF
TRBJ1-2,TRBV6-5,few,CASSYSGQDYGYTF
TRBJ1-2,TRBV30,few,CAWTKGQGAISSGYTF
TRBJ2-7,TRBV5-1,NA,CASTSYEQYF
TRBJ2-1,TRBV7-8,NA,CASSLGQISSYNEQFF
TRBJ2-1,TRBV11-1,few,CASSADRGSYNEQFF
TRBJ1-1,TRBV9,NA,CASSDGRENTEAFF